Below, 28 T cell receptor beta chains from the same sample are listed, as sequenced in a study of blood T cell repertoires in COVID-19. TCRdb keeps only in-frame clones here, not all; method: immunoSEQ multiplex PCR. The sample holds under 350,000 clones, roughly 89% seen once. The sequenced sample was peripheral blood. These receptors were collected from a man aged 40-55 years with acute or convalescent COVID-19.

The chain is built from TRBV19 and TRBJ1-5, with D perhaps matching TRBD1 (5 bases). Per germline, CDR1 LNHDA and CDR2 SQIVND (reference sequence). The V end lost 3 bases, the J end lost 5 bases, and 14 bases lay between the germline ends. The CDR3 totals 15 residues. CDR3 nucleotides: TGTGCCAGTAGTATCCGTGTTTGGGGCGATCAGCCCCAGCATTTT. It yields the protein CASSIRVWGDQPQHF.

This chain links TRBV19 with TRBJ1-1; D might be TRBD1 (5 bases). CDR1 is LNHDA, CDR2 SQIVND, per germline (reference sequence). The ends were cut back, 3 bases at V and 1 base at J, with 12 bases in the middle. The CDR3 has 15 amino acids. The CDR3 loop reads CASSMRTSTNTEAFF. The CDR3 DNA reads as TGTGCCAGTAGTATGCGGACATCCACGAACACTGAAGCTTTCTTT.

This chain links TRBV24-1 with TRBJ2-3, with D tentatively TRBD2 (5 bases). V lost 3 bases to trimming and J lost 4 bases, with 19 bases between them. This CDR3 has 17 residues. In germline, CDR1 is KGHDR, CDR2 SFDVKD. This chain's CDR3 is CATSDPSGEGPSDTQYF. In DNA form, the CDR3 reads TGTGCCACCAGTGATCCCTCTGGAGAGGGTCCCTCAGATACGCAGTATTTT.

J is TRBJ1-2 and V is TRBV19; no firm D call. Trimming took off 3 bases at V and 0 bases at J, with 11 bases between the two ends. Germline CDR1 is LNHDA and CDR2 is SQIVND (reference sequence). This CDR3 contains 15 residues. CDR3 protein: CASSMGRAANYGYTF. The DNA for the CDR3 is TGTGCCAGTAGTATGGGGAGGGCAGCTAACTATGGCTACACCTTC.

This chain links TRBV28 with TRBJ2-6, with a possible D match to TRBD2 (5 bases). The CDR3 loop spans 18 amino acids. The germline V gene encodes CDR1 MDHEN and CDR2 SYDVKM. Trimming shortened V by 5 bases and J by 0 bases, and 17 bases separated the two germline ends. The CDR3 nucleotides are TGTGCCAGCAGTCTCACCGACGGTGGGAGCTCTGGGGCCAACGTCCTGACTTTC. This codes for CASSLTDGGSSGANVLTF.

The chain links TRBV6-5 to TRBJ1-5, with a possible D match to TRBD1 (5 bases). Germline lookup yields CDR1 MNHEY and CDR2 SVGAGI. V was cut by 0 bases and J by 11 bases, with 14 bases left in between. CDR3 size: 14 residues. CDR3 protein: CASSYSAGLMAQHF. CDR3 DNA: TGTGCCAGCAGTTACTCAGCAGGGCTCATGGCCCAGCATTTT.

The chain uses TRBV6-6 and TRBJ2-3, with 8 nucleotides matching TRBD1. The CDR3 runs to 15 residues. Germline assignment: CDR1 MNHNY and CDR2 SVGAGI (reference sequence). Unmatched junction bases numbered 3, after V lost 2 bases and J lost 2 bases. Written as DNA, the CDR3 is TGTGCCAGCAGTTACGGGGGACAGGCCACAGATACGCAGTATTTT. Protein: CASSYGGQATDTQYF.

This chain connects TRBV3-1 (or the pseudogene TRBV3-2) to TRBJ1-6, with TRBD1 as a possible D gene (6 bases). The CDR3 runs to 16 residues. V lost 4 bases and J 6 bases, leaving 16 bases between the germline ends. Looked up from germline, CDR1 is LGHDT and CDR2 is YNNKEL (reference sequence). CDR3 protein: CASSPGTKMTNSPLHF. The CDR3 coding sequence is TGTGCCAGCAGCCCCGGGACAAAAATGACTAATTCACCCCTCCACTTT.

This chain uses TRBV5-1 with TRBJ2-7; TRBD2 is a possible D gene (5 bases). There are 14 residues in the CDR3. Trimming cost V 4 bases and J 3 bases, with 14 bases left between them. Germline V gives CDR1 SGHRS, CDR2 YFSETQ. The CDR3 reads CASSIEGTGYEQYF. The CDR3 coding sequence is TGCGCCAGCAGCATAGAGGGAACTGGCTACGAGCAGTACTTC.

DNA of the CDR3: TGTGCCAGCAGTGAAGCGCTAGACACTGAAGCTTTCTTT. Amino acid sequence: CASSEALDTEAFF. The rearrangement uses TRBV6-1 and TRBJ1-1, with D hard to call. CDR1 and CDR2 from the germline V gene are MNHNS and SASEGT. CDR3 size: 13 residues. V lost 0 bases and J 3 bases, leaving 5 bases between the germline ends.

The chain links TRBV10-3 to TRBJ2-6, with TRBD2 identical over 8 bases. V shed 11 bases, J shed 2 bases, and the junction held 2 bases outside the gene matches. This CDR3 comprises 13 residues. CDR1 and CDR2 from the germline V gene are ENHRY and SYGVKD. The CDR3 region has the DNA TGTGCCGGGCGGGGGGCTGGGGCCAACGTCCTGACTTTC. It translates to CAGRGAGANVLTF.

The CDR3 is CASRTNPGFAFF. For the CDR3, the DNA is TGTGCCAGCAGGACCAACCCGGGATTCGCTTTCTTT. This sequence joins TRBV6-5 and TRBJ1-1, with D unclear. V was clipped by 6 bases and J by 11 bases, with 16 bases between them. Germline assignment: CDR1 MNHEY and CDR2 SVGAGI. This CDR3 spans 12 amino acids.

The chain couples TRBV5-4 to TRBJ1-1; D perhaps matches TRBD1 (5 bases). Trimming cost V 7 bases and J 4 bases, with 11 bases left between them. Per germline, CDR1 SGHNT and CDR2 YYREEE (reference sequence). CDR3 length: 12 amino acids. The CDR3 DNA is TGTGCCAGCGGGAACAGGAGCACTGAAGCTTTCTTT. Amino acids: CASGNRSTEAFF.

CDR3 sequence (DNA): TGTGCCAGCAGCTTAGGCCGACACGACCCACCCCTCCACTTT. This codes for CASSLGRHDPPLHF. The chain joins TRBV7-2 to TRBJ1-6; D remains ambiguous. Looked up from germline, CDR1 is SGHTA and CDR2 is FQGNSA. CDR3 length: 14 amino acids. Trimming shortened V by 1 base and J by 11 bases, and 12 bases separated the two germline ends.

The sample holds a few counts of this clone. This chain links TRBV11-2 with TRBJ1-2; D unclear. Germline CDR1 is SGHAT and CDR2 is FQNNGV. The CDR3 has 12 amino acids. Trimming shortened V by 5 bases and J by 6 bases, and 10 bases separated the two germline ends. Written as DNA, the CDR3 is TGTGCCAGCAGCCGAGACGGGAATGGCTACACCTTC. Its translation: CASSRDGNGYTF.

V and J are TRBV6-1 and TRBJ1-2; no reliable D call. V dropped 0 bases and J dropped 6 bases, with 14 bases sitting between them. The CDR3 covers 15 residues. From germline, CDR1 is MNHNS and CDR2 SASEGT. The CDR3 nucleotides are TGTGCCAGCAGTGAAGCGCTGCCAGTATTTGATGGCTACACCTTC. Translated: CASSEALPVFDGYTF.

This clone showed up just once. This chain connects TRBV6-2 or TRBV6-3 to TRBJ2-7; D gene ambiguous. CDR1 is MNHEY, CDR2 SVGEGT, per germline. Trimming took 5 bases from V and 1 from J, leaving 9 bases between them. The CDR3 extends over 13 amino acids. The CDR3 spells CASSTRVSYEQYF. CDR3 in DNA: TGTGCCAGCAGTACCCGGGTTTCCTACGAGCAGTACTTC.

The chain couples TRBV5-4 to TRBJ1-2, with 8 nucleotides matching TRBD1. CDR1 SGHNT and CDR2 YYREEE come from the germline V gene (reference sequence). This CDR3 region has 14 residues. After removal of 4 bases from V and 11 bases from J, the junction contained 13 bases not matched to a gene. CDR3 sequence (DNA): TGTGCCAGCAGCACCCGGGACAGGTCGCTGAAGTACACCTTC. The encoded protein is CASSTRDRSLKYTF.

To note about this clone: The sample holds other DNA sequences that translate to the same CDR3. The V and J genes are TRBV5-1 and TRBJ2-5; the D gene is possibly TRBD1 (6 bases). Germline V gene lookup returns CDR1 SGHRS and CDR2 YFSETQ. Trimming took off 1 base at V and 2 bases at J, with 9 bases between the two ends. This CDR3 has 14 residues. Written as DNA, the CDR3 is TGCGCCAGCAGCTTGCAGGGGTCACAAGAGACCCAGTACTTC. Its translation: CASSLQGSQETQYF.

V gene TRBV15 combines with J gene TRBJ2-7; 11 nucleotides match TRBD1. Germline CDR1 is LNHNV and CDR2 is YYDKDF (reference sequence). This CDR3 comprises 13 residues. V dropped 3 bases and J dropped 6; count of bases not matched to a gene: 1. The CDR3: CATSRDRGREQYF. In nucleotides, the CDR3 is TGTGCCACCAGCAGGGACAGGGGGCGCGAGCAGTACTTC.

The CDR3 protein is CASSFDPRGGGYTF. The CDR3 coding sequence is TGTGCCAGCAGCTTCGACCCCCGGGGTGGGGGCTACACCTTC. The chain combines TRBV5-6 with TRBJ1-2; D unresolved. CDR1 is SGHDT, CDR2 YYEEEE, per germline. The CDR3 is 14 residues long. The ends were cut back, 2 bases at V and 8 bases at J, with 16 bases in the middle.

The genes are TRBV29-1 and TRBJ1-2; TRBD1 might be the D (6 bases). The CDR3 has 13 amino acids. V was pared by 6 bases and J by 0 bases, with 11 bases between. Germline values: CDR1 SQVTM, CDR2 ANQGSEA. The CDR3 DNA sequence: TGCAGCGTCGGACAGTTAGCTAACTATGGCTACACCTTC. Translated, it gives CSVGQLANYGYTF.

This clone was counted a single time. CDR3 DNA sequence: TGTGCCAGCAGCGCCTGGGGAGGGAACACTGAAGCTTTCTTT. It translates to CASSAWGGNTEAFF. The V gene is TRBV2, the J gene TRBJ1-1; no clear D gene. CDR3 length equals 14 residues. The germline gives CDR1 SNHLY, CDR2 FYNNEI. V was trimmed by 6 bases and J by 1 base, leaving 12 bases between them. Supplemented by reference TRBV2 and TRBJ1-1, the full variable domain reads EPEVTQTPSHQVTQMGQEVILRCVPISNHLYFYWYRQILGQKVEFLVSFYNNEISEKSEIFDDQFSVERPDGSNFTLKIRSTKLEDSAMYFCASSAWGGNTEAFFGQGTRLTVV.

The chain links TRBV5-1 to TRBJ1-1; D remains unclear. Looked up from germline, CDR1 is SGHRS and CDR2 is YFSETQ. V shed 3 bases and J shed 1 base, with 7 bases lying between them. This CDR3 spans 13 amino acids. CDR3 in amino acids: CASSSIQNTEAFF. The DNA of the CDR3 is TGCGCCAGCAGCTCCATCCAGAACACTGAAGCTTTCTTT.

The chain couples TRBV5-4 to TRBJ2-2; the match to TRBD2 covers 9 bases. Germline V gene lookup returns CDR1 SGHNT and CDR2 YYREEE (reference sequence). V trimming: 1 base; J trimming: 3 bases; junction bases outside the gene matches: 1. The CDR3 loop spans 15 amino acids. The CDR3: CASSLRGGDTGELFF. The CDR3, as DNA: TGTGCCAGCAGCTTGCGCGGGGGGGACACCGGGGAGCTGTTTTTT. Combining the CDR3 with reference TRBV5-4 and TRBJ2-2 gives the whole variable domain ETGVTQSPTHLIKTRGQQVTLRCSSQSGHNTVSWYQQALGQGPQFIFQYYREEENGRGNFPPRFSGLQFPNYSSELNVNALELDDSALYLCASSLRGGDTGELFFGEGSRLTVL.

The gene calls are TRBV24-1 and TRBJ2-1; 7 bases are a match to TRBD1. Germline assignment: CDR1 KGHDR and CDR2 SFDVKD. The CDR3 runs to 13 residues. The V gene end was trimmed by 2 bases and the J gene end by 6 bases; junction bases not matched to a gene: 0. The CDR3 loop reads CATSDWDSNEQFF. The DNA of the CDR3 is TGTGCCACCAGTGATTGGGACAGCAATGAGCAGTTCTTC.

This chain links TRBV4-1 with TRBJ2-2; 8 bases match TRBD1. CDR1 is MGHRA, CDR2 YSYEKL, per germline. The CDR3 extends over 19 amino acids. Trimming at V came to 0 bases and at J to 0 bases, leaving 9 bases not matched to a gene. CDR3 sequence: CASSQERVRDRSNTGELFF. CDR3 in DNA: TGCGCCAGCAGCCAAGAGCGCGTCCGGGACAGGTCGAACACCGGGGAGCTGTTTTTT.

This sequence joins TRBV3-1 (or the pseudogene TRBV3-2) and TRBJ2-5; D is possibly TRBD1 (5 bases). The CDR3 runs 16 residues. CDR1 is LGHDT, CDR2 YNNKEL, per germline (reference sequence). Trimming took 1 base from V and 5 from J, leaving 17 bases between them. The CDR3 DNA reads TGTGCCAGCAGCCAAGGATTACCAGGGTTGGGGGAGACCCAGTACTTC. Protein product: CASSQGLPGLGETQYF.